This section outlines one T cell receptor beta chain sequence together with its context. This CDR3 is built from 14 residues. Trimming pared 1 base from V and 4 bases from J, leaving 9 bases between. Germline V gene lookup returns CDR1 SGHDT and CDR2 YYEEEE. Authors' methods: Reference gene primer amplification gave nucleated cell count estimates. This table comes from immunoSEQ multiplex PCR, and its TCRdb copy is limited to in-frame clones, with some not included. V and J calls and clone size are given by that table; D and trimming were obtained from the DNA. The sample holds about 55,000 clones, about nine tenths seen once. These data come from a study of blood T cell repertoires in COVID-19.

The chain links TRBV5-6 to TRBJ2-1; a weak D match, TRBD1 (6 bases). The clonotype was recovered from a man aged 40-49 years with acute or convalescent COVID-19. Sequencing used peripheral blood. As DNA, the CDR3 is TGTGCCAGCAGCTTGAGGGGGATTTACAATGAGCAGTTCTTC. It codes for CASSLRGIYNEQFF.